Listed below are T cell receptor beta chains from one sample, sequenced in a study of blood T cell repertoires in COVID-19. Here immunoSEQ multiplex PCR was the method, and the copy in TCRdb shows in-frame clones only, minus some. The table records roughly 200,000 clones, roughly four fifths of them present only once. Sequencing used PBMCs or T cells enriched from blood (not recorded which). These receptors originate from a man aged 35-49 years who had recovered from COVID-19. The CDR3 runs from the conserved cysteine through the conserved F or W. A D gene is named only where the DNA matches it firmly. Not every row has a clone size; where given, it reads once, few, many or a size class.

TRBD2	.	TRBV5-1	TRBJ2-7	16	TGCGCCAGCAGCTTGGCCCCGGGAGGGCCAAGCTACGAGCAGTACTTC	CASSLAPGGPSYEQYF
.	once	TRBV6-5	TRBJ2-7	13	TGTGCCAGCGATCGAGACCGACTCTACGAGCAGTACTTC	CASDRDRLYEQYF
TRBD2	.	TRBV2	TRBJ2-3	18	TGTGCCAGACCGGGACTAGCGGGAGTAACGGGTGGAACAGATACGCAGTATTTT	CARPGLAGVTGGTDTQYF
.	.	TRBV4-3	TRBJ1-1	14	TGCGCCAGCAGCCAACAGACAGGGAACACTGAAGCTTTCTTT	CASSQQTGNTEAFF
.	.	TRBV9	TRBJ1-1	20	TGTGCCAGCAGCGTACGGATCCGCGGTGGAGGGGAGAGGGGGAACACTGAAGCTTTCTTT	CASSVRIRGGGERGNTEAFF
.	.	TRBV2	TRBJ2-2	14	TGTGCCAGCAGTGTTCTAGGTTCAGCCGGGGAGCTGTTTTTT	CASSVLGSAGELFF
.	.	TRBV28	TRBJ2-1	14	TGTGCCAGCACCACCGACAGCTTATACAATGAGCAGTTCTTC	CASTTDSLYNEQFF
TRBD1	.	TRBV10-3	TRBJ1-2	16	TGTGCCATCAGTGAGTCACAGGGGGCGCCGACCTATGGCTACACCTTC	CAISESQGAPTYGYTF
.	.	TRBV3-1/TRBV3-2	TRBJ1-3	14	TGTGCCAGCAGCCAAAGGGGGGGCGGAAACACCATATATTTT	CASSQRGGGNTIYF
TRBD1	once	TRBV5-4	TRBJ2-3	14	TGTGCCAGCAGCTTGTCGACAGGGTCAGATACGCAGTATTTT	CASSLSTGSDTQYF
.	.	TRBV7-2	TRBJ1-1	15	TGTGCCAGCAGCCCCCGTGGCCCGGGGGGAACTGAAGCTTTCTTT	CASSPRGPGGTEAFF
.	.	TRBV3-1/TRBV3-2	TRBJ2-3	15	TGTGCCAGCAGCCCGATCCCGGACAGAACAGATACGCAGTATTTT	CASSPIPDRTDTQYF
.	.	TRBV10-2	TRBJ1-1	13	TGCGCCAGCAGGGACAGTCCGAACACTGAAGCTTTCTTT	CASRDSPNTEAFF
TRBD2	.	TRBV9	TRBJ2-3	17	TGTGCCAGCAGCGTAGTTGGACTAGCGATCACTCAAGATACGCAGTATTTT	CASSVVGLAITQDTQYF
.	.	TRBV11-2	TRBJ2-2	11	TGTGCCAGCAGCTTCGCCGGGGAGCTGTTTTTT	CASSFAGELFF
TRBD2	.	TRBV2	TRBJ2-1	15	TGTGCCAGCAGTCCTTTAGCGGGAGGGTACAATGAGCAGTTCTTC	CASSPLAGGYNEQFF
TRBD2	.	TRBV7-3	TRBJ2-1	15	TGTGCCAGCAGCCTTTCTAGCGGGCCCTACAATGAGCAGTTCTTC	CASSLSSGPYNEQFF
.	.	TRBV4-2	TRBJ1-1	13	TGTGCCAGCAGCCTGGAGGTAAACACTGAAGCTTTCTTT	CASSLEVNTEAFF
TRBD2	.	TRBV27	TRBJ2-1	15	TGTGCCAGCAGTTTAGGGGGGGAGGTTTACAATGAGCAGTTCTTC	CASSLGGEVYNEQFF
.	.	TRBV6-5	TRBJ1-6	12	TGTGCCAGCCGTCAGGGTAATTCACCCCTCCACTTT	CASRQGNSPLHF
TRBD1	.	TRBV5-1	TRBJ2-1	16	TGCGCCAGCAGCTTGGCCGGGACAGCGTTCTACAATGAGCAGTTCTTC	CASSLAGTAFYNEQFF
.	.	TRBV5-1	TRBJ2-1	18	TGCGCCAGCAGCTCTACCAGAGGGAAAGGACGGGGAGGTGGAGAGCAGTTCTTC	CASSSTRGKGRGGGEQFF
TRBD1	.	TRBV6-5	TRBJ2-2	15	TGTGCCAGCACCCTAGGACAGGGGGGAACCGGGGAGCTGTTTTTT	CASTLGQGGTGELFF
.	.	TRBV6-2/TRBV6-3	TRBJ1-5	15	TGTGCCAGCAGTTACCGCATACAGTATAATCAGCCCCAGCATTTT	CASSYRIQYNQPQHF
.	.	TRBV19	TRBJ2-1	14	TGTGCCAGTAGTATAGATAGCGCAGACAATGAGCAGTTCTTC	CASSIDSADNEQFF
TRBD1	.	TRBV19	TRBJ2-5	15	TGTGCCAGTAGTTTCGACAGGGTACACCAAGAGACCCAGTACTTC	CASSFDRVHQETQYF
.	once	TRBV3-1/TRBV3-2	TRBJ1-1	14	TGTGCCAGCAGCCAATGGGAGTCAGGTACTGAAGCTTTCTTT	CASSQWESGTEAFF
TRBD1	.	TRBV7-8	TRBJ2-7	13	TGTGCCAGCAGCTTTGGACAGGACTACGAGCAGTACTTC	CASSFGQDYEQYF
.	.	TRBV20-1	TRBJ2-7	13	TGCAGTGCTGGTGGAGAGAACCGGGACGAGCAGTACTTC	CSAGGENRDEQYF
TRBD1	.	TRBV4-2	TRBJ2-1	15	TGTGCCAGCAGCCAGAGCCGGGACAGGGTCCGTGAGCAGTTCTTC	CASSQSRDRVREQFF
.	.	TRBV6-5	TRBJ2-5	12	TGTGCCAGCAGTTCGGGAGTGGAGACCCAGTACTTC	CASSSGVETQYF
TRBD2	.	TRBV2	TRBJ2-1	17	TGTGCCAGCAAAGCGGGACTAGCGGGAGGGGGCTACAATGAGCAGTTCTTC	CASKAGLAGGGYNEQFF
TRBD1	.	TRBV7-9	TRBJ1-2	14	TGTGCCAGCAGCTTATCGCAGGGGGCGCATGGCTACACCTTC	CASSLSQGAHGYTF
TRBD2	few	TRBV30	TRBJ2-7	16	TGTGCCTGGATGGGACTAGCGGGGGCGAACTCCTACGAGCAGTACTTC	CAWMGLAGANSYEQYF
.	.	TRBV10-3	TRBJ1-6	15	TGTGCCATCAGTGACCTCCTACAGGGCCGATCACCCCTCCACTTT	CAISDLLQGRSPLHF
.	.	TRBV6-4	TRBJ1-2	15	TGTGCCAGCAGTGACTCGTCCAGGGCTAACTATGGCTACACCTTC	CASSDSSRANYGYTF
.	.	TRBV11-2	TRBJ2-2	17	TGTGCCAGCAGCTTAGAATTGGGAGCTGTGAACACCGGGGAGCTGTTTTTT	CASSLELGAVNTGELFF
.	.	TRBV7-9	TRBJ1-1	14	TGTGCCAGCAGCTCCGAGGAATGGAACACTGAAGCTTTCTTT	CASSSEEWNTEAFF
TRBD1	.	TRBV4-3	TRBJ1-5	15	TGCGCCAGCAGCCAAGATCTTTCAGGGGGTCAGCCCCAGCATTTT	CASSQDLSGGQPQHF
.	.	TRBV5-5	TRBJ1-3	19	TGTGCCAGCAGCTTGGAATCCCGGGACACCTATTACTCTGGAAACACCATATATTTT	CASSLESRDTYYSGNTIYF
.	many	TRBV27	TRBJ1-2	17	TGTGCCAGCAGTTTTCAAATCCCGGGCCGGGAGATGAATGGCTACACCTTC	CASSFQIPGREMNGYTF
TRBD1	.	TRBV4-2	TRBJ1-2	16	TGTGCCAGCAGCCAAGATCTGACAGGGGTTGCCTATGGCTACACCTTC	CASSQDLTGVAYGYTF
.	.	TRBV2	TRBJ1-2	14	TGTGCCAGCAGTGATGCGAGGGTCGTCGGTGGCTACACCTTC	CASSDARVVGGYTF
TRBD2	.	TRBV5-8	TRBJ2-2	17	TGTGCCAGCAGCCCCCGAGGTTCCGGGGGGGTGATCGGGGAGCTGTTTTTT	CASSPRGSGGVIGELFF
.	.	TRBV6-5	TRBJ1-2	13	TGTGCCAGCCGGAGAGCTCCAAACTATGGCTACACCTTC	CASRRAPNYGYTF
TRBD2	.	TRBV3-1/TRBV3-2	TRBJ2-5	18	TGTGCCAGCAGCCAAGGGGTAGCGGGAGTAATTTCTTCGGAGACCCAGTACTTC	CASSQGVAGVISSETQYF
TRBD1	once	TRBV5-1	TRBJ1-1	15	TGCGCCAGCAGCTTGGGAAATACAGGGGGCCCTGAAGCTTTCTTT	CASSLGNTGGPEAFF
.	.	TRBV5-1	TRBJ2-1	15	TGCGCCAGCAGCGAGTCACTCATGACACCCAATGAGCAGTTCTTC	CASSESLMTPNEQFF
TRBD2	.	TRBV19	TRBJ2-1	15	TGTGCCAGTAGTACCCTAGCGGTCTCCTACAATGAGCAGTTCTTC	CASSTLAVSYNEQFF
.	.	TRBV14	TRBJ1-2	13	TGTGCCAGCAGTCCAACAGTAATCTATGGCTACACCTTC	CASSPTVIYGYTF
.	.	TRBV2	TRBJ1-1	13	TGTGCCACCAGGATCGGGATGAACACTGAAGCTTTCTTT	CATRIGMNTEAFF
TRBD2	few	TRBV30	TRBJ2-3	14	TGTGCCTGGACAGGACTAGCAGGCACAGATACGCAGTATTTT	CAWTGLAGTDTQYF
.	few	TRBV25-1	TRBJ1-4	14	TGTGCCAGCAGTGAATGGGAGACTAATGAAAAACTGTTTTTT	CASSEWETNEKLFF
.	.	TRBV19	TRBJ1-5	13	TGTGCCAGTAAGCTGGGAGACAATCAGCCCCAGCATTTT	CASKLGDNQPQHF
TRBD1	.	TRBV5-1	TRBJ2-2	18	TGCGCCAGCAGCCGTATTAACCTGGGACAGGGCTACACCGGGGAGCTGTTTTTT	CASSRINLGQGYTGELFF
.	.	TRBV27	TRBJ1-6	16	TGTGCCAGCAGTTTAGGAAGGAGCTCCTATAATTCACCCCTCCACTTT	CASSLGRSSYNSPLHF
TRBD1	.	TRBV6-2/TRBV6-3	TRBJ2-5	14	TGTGCCAGCAGTTACGAGGGACAGGGCGAGACCCAGTACTTC	CASSYEGQGETQYF
.	.	TRBV5-3	TRBJ1-4	14	TGTGCCAGAAGCAGGGAGTCAACTAATGAAAAACTGTTTTTT	CARSRESTNEKLFF
.	.	TRBV19	TRBJ2-7	13	TGTGCCAGTAGTGTCTGGGAGTCCTACGAGCAGTACTTC	CASSVWESYEQYF